Following are 31 T cell receptor beta chains from one sample sequenced in a study of T cell responses to AZD1222 COVID-19 vaccine. Only in-frame clones appear in the TCRdb table, and some are missing; sequencing was by immunoSEQ multiplex PCR. The sample records roughly 180,000 clones, roughly 92% being singletons. Sample: peripheral blood, taken 28 days after the second AZD1222 dose. Every receptor here comes from an adult who received the AZD1222 COVID-19 vaccine.

This clone was found once. The chain has TRBV5-1 and TRBJ1-4, with no clear D. Germline V gene lookup returns CDR1 SGHRS and CDR2 YFSETQ. V was shortened by 5 bases and J by 5 bases, with 13 bases between the two germline ends. This CDR3 has 14 amino acids. The CDR3 DNA reads TGCGCCAGCAGTGAGACTGCCCTAAATGAAAAACTGTTTTTT. Encoded protein: CASSETALNEKLFF.

The chain has TRBV24-1 and TRBJ2-3, with a tentative D call TRBD2 (7 bases). There are 14 residues in the CDR3. Germline V gene data show CDR1 as KGHDR and CDR2 as SFDVKD. V was shortened by 7 bases and J by 6 bases, with 16 bases between the two germline ends. DNA for the CDR3: TGTGCCACCAGCGGACGGGGGGCGGATGATACGCAGTATTTT. Its translation: CATSGRGADDTQYF.

This clone was observed a few times. The chain uses TRBV14 and TRBJ1-2; D remains ambiguous. The V and J ends lost 0 bases and 7 bases respectively, with 9 bases between them. Germline V CDR1 and CDR2: SGHDN, FVKESK. This CDR3 region has 13 residues. CDR3 coding DNA: TGTGCCAGCAGCCAAGATTGGGTCGGTGGCTACACCTTC. Amino acids: CASSQDWVGGYTF.

Note on this clone: Other DNA sequences in this specimen translate into the identical CDR3. The gene calls are TRBV3-1 (or the pseudogene TRBV3-2) and TRBJ1-5; D remains ambiguous. The CDR3 has 14 residues. Germline lookup yields CDR1 LGHDT and CDR2 YNNKEL (reference sequence). The V gene lost 0 bases and the J gene lost 4 bases, with 7 bases spanning the gap. The CDR3 protein is CASSQDRGNQPQHF. CDR3 nucleotides: TGTGCCAGCAGCCAAGATCGGGGTAATCAGCCCCAGCATTTT.

The V call is TRBV12-3 or TRBV12-4, the J call TRBJ1-1; tentatively, D is TRBD1 (5 bases). The CDR3 spans 13 residues. V lost 8 bases and J lost 1, with 11 bases in between. Here the CDR3 reads CASGSRANTEAFF. In nucleotides, the CDR3 is TGTGCCAGCGGGAGCAGGGCGAACACTGAAGCTTTCTTT.

CDR3 sequence (DNA): TGTGCCAGCAGCCCCCCGGGGGCGGTCACTGAAGCTTTCTTT. It codes for CASSPPGAVTEAFF. This sequence joins TRBV28 and TRBJ1-1; possible D gene TRBD1, 6 bases. Germline V gives CDR1 MDHEN, CDR2 SYDVKM. The V end was cut by 6 bases, the J end by 4 bases, with 15 bases between. The CDR3 spans 14 residues.

This chain joins TRBV6-5 and TRBJ1-5; D not certain. Germline CDR1 and CDR2: MNHEY and SVGAGI. The CDR3 has 12 residues. Trimming removed 10 bases from V and 3 bases from J, with 10 bases in between. CDR3 protein: CATRPPNQPQHF. The CDR3 coding sequence is TGTGCCACCAGACCACCCAATCAGCCCCAGCATTTT.

This sequence joins TRBV19 and TRBJ2-7, with 7 bases aligning to TRBD1. CDR1 is LNHDA and CDR2 is SQIVND in the germline V gene (reference sequence). The CDR3 length is 15 residues. V lost 7 bases to trimming and J lost 3 bases; unmatched junction nucleotides: 12. The CDR3 region has the DNA TGTGCCAGTAAAGAGGCCGGGACAGAGGTCTACGAGCAGTACTTC. Amino acids: CASKEAGTEVYEQYF. The entire variable domain, with the rest obtained from reference TRBV19 and TRBJ2-7, is as follows: DGGITQSPKYLFRKEGQNVTLSCEQNLNHDAMYWYRQDPGQGLRLIYYSQIVNDFQKGDIAEGYSVSREKKESFPLTVTSAQKNPTAFYLCASKEAGTEVYEQYFGPGTRLTVT.

The rearrangement uses TRBV15 and TRBJ2-7, with D perhaps matching TRBD1 or TRBD2 (5 bases each). V lost 4 bases to trimming and J lost 4 bases, with 11 bases between them. Germline CDR1 is LNHNV and CDR2 is YYDKDF (reference sequence). CDR3 size: 13 residues. In DNA, the CDR3 is TGTGCCACCAGCAATAGAGGGGTATACGAGCAGTACTTC. This encodes CATSNRGVYEQYF.

This clone appeared a single time. The J gene is TRBJ2-1, the V gene TRBV19, with D maybe TRBD2 (5 bases). V was clipped by 8 bases and J by 6 bases, with 8 bases between them. CDR3 length: 11 amino acids. The germline V gene encodes CDR1 LNHDA and CDR2 SQIVND (reference sequence). This CDR3 is CASGGINEQFF. The CDR3 DNA is TGTGCCAGTGGAGGAATCAATGAGCAGTTCTTC.

This rearrangement joins TRBV6-5 to TRBJ1-5, with D hard to call. Looked up from germline, CDR1 is MNHEY and CDR2 is SVGAGI. The length of the CDR3 is 13 residues. With 6 bases removed from V and 4 bases from J, the gap between germline ends came to 10 bases. The CDR3 protein is CASSYGGNQPQHF. CDR3 nucleotide sequence: TGTGCCAGCAGCTATGGTGGAAATCAGCCCCAGCATTTT.

This chain links TRBV7-9 with TRBJ2-1; D is perhaps TRBD1 or TRBD2 (6 bases each). The CDR3 sequence is 16 residues long. Germline CDR1 and CDR2: SEHNR and FQNEAQ (reference sequence). Between the trimmed V and J ends, which lost 6 bases and 3 bases, there was a span of 18 bases. The DNA for the CDR3 is TGTGCCAGCAGTCTGGGGGCGGGACACGGCTACAATGAGCAGTTCTTC. Protein product: CASSLGAGHGYNEQFF.

The gene calls are TRBV6-5 and TRBJ2-7; 11 nucleotides agree with TRBD1. Germline CDR1 reads MNHEY; CDR2 reads SVGAGI. This CDR3 is 16 amino acids long. J was trimmed by 4 bases and V by 0 bases; bases with no gene match: 5. CDR3 coding DNA: TGTGCCAGCAGTTACTCCGGGACAGGGGGAAATTACGAGCAGTACTTC. Its translation: CASSYSGTGGNYEQYF.

The J gene is TRBJ2-7, the V gene TRBV6-5, with 7 positions matching TRBD2. The CDR3 is 13 amino acids. Germline V gene lookup returns CDR1 MNHEY and CDR2 SVGAGI. After removal of 9 bases from V and 7 bases from J, the junction contained 12 bases not matched to a gene. CDR3 protein: CASSAGPLGEQYF. The CDR3 DNA reads as TGTGCCAGTTCAGCGGGACCCTTGGGGGAGCAGTACTTC.

V gene TRBV20-1 combines with J gene TRBJ1-4; D gene unclear. The CDR3 is made up of 11 amino acids. Germline V lookup: CDR1 DFQATT, CDR2 SNEGSKA (reference sequence). Trimming stripped 3 bases from V and 8 bases from J, with 7 bases between. CDR3 region: CSARTQEKLFF. The CDR3 DNA sequence: TGCAGTGCTAGGACCCAAGAAAAACTGTTTTTT.

The J gene is TRBJ2-3, the V gene TRBV7-8, with TRBD2 identical over 15 bases. Germline V CDR1 and CDR2: SGHVS, FQNEAQ. The CDR3 contains 19 residues. V was pared by 5 bases and J by 2 bases, with 11 bases of the junction left unmatched. CDR3 sequence reads: CASSPHPGLAGGFTDTQYF. The CDR3 coding sequence is TGTGCCAGCAGCCCGCACCCGGGACTAGCGGGGGGATTCACAGATACGCAGTATTTT. The full variable domain, completed using reference TRBV7-8 and TRBJ2-3, is GAGVSQSPRYKVAKRGQDVALRCDPISGHVSLFWYQQALGQGPEFLTYFQNEAQLDKSGLPSDRFFAERPEGSVSTLKIQRTQQEDSAVYLCASSPHPGLAGGFTDTQYFGPGTRLTVL.

The V call is TRBV10-3, the J call TRBJ2-1, with D maybe TRBD2 (5 bases). Deletions cut 7 bases from V and 7 bases from J, with 14 bases between. This CDR3 is 13 amino acids long. Germline V gene lookup returns CDR1 ENHRY and CDR2 SYGVKD. CDR3 nucleotide sequence: TGTGCCATCACTTCTCGGGGAGAGAATGAGCAGTTCTTC. Translating gives CAITSRGENEQFF.

The chain combines TRBV5-1 with TRBJ2-5; tentative D call: TRBD1 (6 bases). The CDR3 sequence is 15 residues long. The germline gives CDR1 SGHRS, CDR2 YFSETQ. Trimming stripped 0 bases from V and 5 bases from J, with 14 bases between. CDR3 DNA: TGCGCCAGCAGCTTGGTTCAGGGGATAAGGGAGACCCAGTACTTC. As protein: CASSLVQGIRETQYF.

CDR3 nucleotide sequence: TGTGCCTGGAGTTGGGGAGGGGAGCAGTACTTC. The encoded protein is CAWSWGGEQYF. This chain joins TRBV30 and TRBJ2-7; 7 nucleotides line up with TRBD2. This CDR3 has 11 residues. Germline V CDR1 and CDR2: GTSNPN, SVGIG (reference sequence). V lost 2 bases, J lost 7 bases, and 2 bases stayed unmatched.

This chain links TRBV6-5 with TRBJ2-7; TRBD1 agrees at 8 bases. V lost 6 bases, J lost 4 bases, and 5 bases stayed unmatched. CDR1 and CDR2 from the germline V gene are MNHEY and SVGAGI. This CDR3 is 13 amino acids long. The chain's CDR3 is CASSPDRGYEQYF. For the CDR3, the DNA is TGTGCCAGCAGCCCCGACAGGGGTTACGAGCAGTACTTC.

This rearrangement joins TRBV7-9 to TRBJ1-4; D call uncertain. This CDR3 spans 15 amino acids. V was trimmed by 1 base and J by 5 bases, leaving 11 bases between them. The V gene's germline CDR1 is SEHNR and CDR2 FQNEAQ (reference sequence). The CDR3 DNA reads as TGTGCCAGCAGCTTAGGCGAGGGCCAAAATGAAAAACTGTTTTTT. It is translated as CASSLGEGQNEKLFF.

The chain is built from TRBV28 and TRBJ1-1; D gene ambiguous. V lost 1 base and J lost 1, with 10 bases in between. The CDR3 is made up of 15 amino acids. Looked up from germline, CDR1 is MDHEN and CDR2 is SYDVKM. CDR3 DNA sequence: TGTGCCAGCAGTTTATCGCTGCAGAAGAACACTGAAGCTTTCTTT. Its translation is CASSLSLQKNTEAFF.

The gene calls are TRBV23-1 and TRBJ2-7; TRBD2 aligns across 9 bases. TRBV23-1 counts as an open reading frame of uncertain function. The V segment lost 1 base and the J segment 4 bases; nucleotides outside the gene matches: 26. The CDR3 runs 22 residues. The CDR3 loop is CASSQWTPLFFLAGKARYEQYF. The CDR3 coding sequence is TGCGCCAGCAGTCAATGGACTCCCTTATTTTTCCTAGCGGGAAAGGCTAGATACGAGCAGTACTTC.

The rearrangement joins TRBV7-9 to TRBJ2-1; D perhaps matches TRBD2 (6 bases). This CDR3 is built from 15 residues. Looked up from germline, CDR1 is SEHNR and CDR2 is FQNEAQ (reference sequence). Trimming took off 1 base at V and 3 bases at J, with 10 bases between the two ends. The CDR3 reads CASSLGGLNYNEQFF. CDR3 coding DNA: TGTGCCAGCAGCTTAGGGGGACTCAACTACAATGAGCAGTTCTTC.

The CDR3, as DNA: TGTGCCTGGATGGGACAGCAAGAGACCCAGTACTTC. Translated: CAWMGQQETQYF. V gene TRBV30 combines with J gene TRBJ2-5, with 7 bases that match TRBD1. The CDR3 loop spans 12 amino acids. V gave up 4 bases and J gave up 2 bases; unmatched junction bases: 1. The germline gives CDR1 GTSNPN, CDR2 SVGIG (reference sequence).

V and J are TRBV27 and TRBJ1-3, with TRBD1 matching 8 bases. Trimming at V came to 6 bases and at J to 2 bases, leaving 3 bases not matched to a gene. The CDR3 has 14 amino acids. Germline CDR1 is MNHEY and CDR2 is SMNVEV (reference sequence). CDR3 DNA: TGTGCCAGCAGATCGACAGGGGCTGGAAACACCATATATTTT. Translating gives CASRSTGAGNTIYF.

The V gene is TRBV7-2, the J gene TRBJ2-6, with TRBD1 matching over 7 bases. Germline CDR1 and CDR2: SGHTA and FQGNSA. The V and J ends lost 3 bases and 2 bases, in that order; junction bases with no gene match: 1. The CDR3 sequence is 15 residues long. DNA for the CDR3: TGTGCCAGCAGCTTTACAGGGGCTGGGGCCAACGTCCTGACTTTC. It codes for CASSFTGAGANVLTF. The whole variable domain, filled in from reference TRBV7-2 and TRBJ2-6, reads GAGVSQSPSNKVTEKGKDVELRCDPISGHTALYWYRQSLGQGLEFLIYFQGNSAPDKSGLPSDRFSAERTGGSVSTLTIQRTQQEDSAVYLCASSFTGAGANVLTFGAGSRLTVL.

The V and J genes are TRBV18 and TRBJ2-5; no firm D call. This CDR3 comprises 11 residues. Germline V gene lookup returns CDR1 KGHSH and CDR2 LQKENI. V lost 1 base and J lost 4, with 1 base in between. This CDR3 reads CASSPRETQYF. The CDR3, as DNA: TGTGCCAGCTCACCACGAGAGACCCAGTACTTC.

The CDR3 sequence is CASRPGTSGSRAQYF. In DNA, the CDR3 is TGTGCCAGCAGGCCCGGGACTAGCGGGAGTAGGGCGCAGTATTTT. V is TRBV28 and J is TRBJ2-3; TRBD2 matches at 14 bases. The junction had 9 bases not matched to a gene; V was cut back by 6 bases and J by 10 bases. Germline assignment: CDR1 MDHEN and CDR2 SYDVKM. CDR3 size: 15 residues.

V gene TRBV29-1 combines with J gene TRBJ1-2; no definite D call. V lost 6 bases, J lost 1 base, and 9 bases lay in between. The CDR3 contains 12 residues. In germline, CDR1 is SQVTM, CDR2 ANQGSEA. CDR3 bases: TGCAGCGTCTGGACGGGTAACTATGGCTACACCTTC. As protein: CSVWTGNYGYTF.

The chain links TRBV4-2 to TRBJ2-1; D might be TRBD1 (6 bases). Trimming took off 3 bases at V and 7 bases at J, with 16 bases between the two ends. The CDR3 sequence is 15 residues long. Germline assignment: CDR1 LGHNA and CDR2 YNFKEQ. CDR3 residues: CASSHTFLQGNEQFF. The CDR3 DNA follows: TGTGCCAGCAGCCACACCTTCCTACAGGGAAATGAGCAGTTCTTC.